These 3 T cell receptor beta chains came from one sample sequenced in a study of cytomegalovirus exposure and HLA in healthy donors. Primers for the PCR totalled 60 Vbeta and 13 Jbeta. Data came from immunoSEQ multiplex PCR; TCRdb stores just in-frame clones and leaves some out. Among approximately 92,000 clones, roughly 80% were seen once, and the ten largest hold approximately 1.3%. Sequencing was carried out using PBMCs. The receptors come from a girl aged 2-10 years in good health and CMV-seropositive.

This clone was seen more than once but under ten times. The CDR3 loop reads CASSFTGGYSPLHF. Written as DNA, the CDR3 is TGTGCCAGCAGTTTTACAGGGGGGTACTCACCCCTCCACTTT. V is TRBV28 and J is TRBJ1-6, with 8 bases matching TRBD1. Per germline, CDR1 MDHEN and CDR2 SYDVKM. The CDR3 runs 14 residues. The J segment lost 10 bases and the V segment lost 3 bases, leaving 5 bases of the junction unmatched.

The genes are TRBV28 and TRBJ1-2; D not certain. The V and J ends lost 6 bases and 4 bases respectively, with 12 bases between them. Germline CDR1 reads MDHEN; CDR2 reads SYDVKM. The CDR3 has 13 amino acids. CDR3 DNA sequence: TGTGCCAGCAGCTCAAACGGAGGCTATGGCTACACCTTC. Its translation is CASSSNGGYGYTF.

V usage is TRBV5-1 and J usage is TRBJ2-7, with 8 bases matching TRBD2. The CDR3 runs 14 residues. After removal of 4 bases from V and 0 bases from J, the junction contained 3 bases not matched to a gene. From germline, CDR1 is SGHRS and CDR2 YFSETQ. CDR3: CASSPSGSSYEQYF. In DNA form, the CDR3 reads TGCGCCAGCAGCCCGAGCGGGAGCTCCTACGAGCAGTACTTC.